The sequence of this T cell receptor (beta chain) was determined in a study of blood T cells in healthy people across ages. Study at large: In model experiments, template switching was able to capture about one barcoded beta molecule for every two T cells that were present.

Comments on this clonotype: Its specificity is unknown.

Study-level findings and limits: A roughly linear fall in TCR beta diversity per million T cells was seen with increasing age.

Together with a sample-barcoded 5' primer, a J-beta primer mix was included in a second PCR lasting about 7 to 11 cycles. One entry per CDR3 protein results from TCRdb running MiXCR on the 5' RACE reads. The sample records approximately 810,000 distinct CDR3 sequences, roughly 35% being singletons. Per sample, no less than 6 micrograms of total RNA were extracted. This clonotype originated in a man aged 18 to 29 in good health. Sequenced input: blood.

The CDR3 protein is CASTSVALLAKNIQYF. The CDR3 DNA reads TGTGCCAGCACCTCGGTAGCACTCCTAGCCAAAAACATTCAGTACTTC. The chain couples TRBV7-2 to TRBJ2-4, with D unclear. V was shortened by 7 bases and J by 0 bases, with 16 bases between the two germline ends. CDR1 is SGHTA, CDR2 FQGNSA, per germline. CDR3 length: 16 residues.